The TCR beta chain under discussion was sequenced for a study of beta chain features in type 1 diabetes. This clone was counted only a few times. The germline gives CDR1 LGHNA, CDR2 YSLEER. The CDR3 extends over 16 amino acids. V lost 0 bases and J 4 bases, leaving 14 bases between the germline ends. Since all of the isolated RNA was reverse transcribed, expressed TCRB transcripts were what got sequenced. Assay used: immunoSEQ multiplex PCR; TCRdb lists only in-frame clones, some missing. This table has about 900,000 clones, about 17% appearing once. The sample was naive CD4+ T cells from blood. The receptor's source is a woman younger than 35 in good health. The chain employs TRBV4-3 and TRBJ2-3, with D possibly called TRBD1 or TRBD2 (5 bases each). CDR3 coding DNA: TGCGCCAGCAGCCAAGATCTCGACGGGACGGCAGATACGCAGTATTTT. Protein sequence: CASSQDLDGTADTQYF.